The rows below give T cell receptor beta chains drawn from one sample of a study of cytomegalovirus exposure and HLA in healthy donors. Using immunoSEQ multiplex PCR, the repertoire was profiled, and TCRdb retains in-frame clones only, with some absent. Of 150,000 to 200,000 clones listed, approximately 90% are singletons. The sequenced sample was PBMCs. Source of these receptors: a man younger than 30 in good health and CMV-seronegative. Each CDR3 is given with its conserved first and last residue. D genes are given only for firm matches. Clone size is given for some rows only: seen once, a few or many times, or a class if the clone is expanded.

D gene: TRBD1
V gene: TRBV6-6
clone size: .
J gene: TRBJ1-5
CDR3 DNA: TGTGCCAGCACCCACAGGGGTTCTCAGCCCCAGCATTTT
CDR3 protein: CASTHRGSQPQHF

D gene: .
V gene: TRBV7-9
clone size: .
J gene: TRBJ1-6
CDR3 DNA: TGTGCCAGCAGCCCCAGGGGTGATAATTCACCCCTCCACTTT
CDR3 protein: CASSPRGDNSPLHF

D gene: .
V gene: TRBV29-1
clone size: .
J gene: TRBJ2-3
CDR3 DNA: TGCAGCGTTGAACTATTACCTAGGCCCGCAGATACGCAGTATTTT
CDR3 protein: CSVELLPRPADTQYF

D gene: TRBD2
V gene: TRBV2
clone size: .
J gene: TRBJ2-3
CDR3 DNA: TGTGCCAGCAGTGACTCCCCAGGCGGGGGGGCGGCAGATACGCAGTATTTT
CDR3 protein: CASSDSPGGGAADTQYF

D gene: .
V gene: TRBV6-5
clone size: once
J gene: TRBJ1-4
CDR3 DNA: .
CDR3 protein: CASSTSGQANEKLFF

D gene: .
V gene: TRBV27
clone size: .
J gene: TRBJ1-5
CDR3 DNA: TGTGCCAGCAGGACAGGTTTTTACCAGCCCCAGCATTTT
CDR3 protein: CASRTGFYQPQHF

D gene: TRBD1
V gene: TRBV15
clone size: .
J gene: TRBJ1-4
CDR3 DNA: TGTGCCACCACTTCTACGCGGGACAGTCCTAATGAAAAACTGTTTTTT
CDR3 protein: CATTSTRDSPNEKLFF

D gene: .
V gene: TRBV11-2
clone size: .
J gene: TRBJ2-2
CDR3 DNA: TGTGCCAGCAGCCCCCCCCGCACCGGGGAGCTGTTTTTT
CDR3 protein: CASSPPRTGELFF

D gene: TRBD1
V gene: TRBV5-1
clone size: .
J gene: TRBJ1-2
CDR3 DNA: TGCGCCAGCAGCATCGGGACAGGGGGTAGAGCTAACTATGGCTACACCTTC
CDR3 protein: CASSIGTGGRANYGYTF

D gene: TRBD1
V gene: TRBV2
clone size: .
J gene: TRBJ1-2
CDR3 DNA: TGTGCCGGGGGCTCGCCAGGGGGCTTTGGTGGCTACACCTTC
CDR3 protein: CAGGSPGGFGGYTF

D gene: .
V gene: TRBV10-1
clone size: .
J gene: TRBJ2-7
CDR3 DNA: TGCGCCAGCAGTGAAAACTTTTACGAGCAGTACTTC
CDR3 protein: CASSENFYEQYF

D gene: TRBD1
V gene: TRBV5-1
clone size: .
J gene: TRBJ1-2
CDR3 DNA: TGCGCCAGCAGCTTGGCAGGGGGGTTGGATGGCTACACCTTC
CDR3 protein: CASSLAGGLDGYTF

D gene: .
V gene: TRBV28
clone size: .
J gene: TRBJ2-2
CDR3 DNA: TGTGCCAGCAGTCCCATTTGGGGTTCGGGGACCGGGGAGCTGTTTTTT
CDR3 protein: CASSPIWGSGTGELFF

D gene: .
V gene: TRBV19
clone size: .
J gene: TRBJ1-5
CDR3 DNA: TGTGCCAGTAGTGGGGACAACAATCAGCCCCAGCATTTT
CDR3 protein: CASSGDNNQPQHF

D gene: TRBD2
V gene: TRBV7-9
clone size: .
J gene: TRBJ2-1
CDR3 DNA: TGTGCCAGCAGCCCTAGCGGGGCCTCCTACAATGAGCAGTTCTTC
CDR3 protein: CASSPSGASYNEQFF

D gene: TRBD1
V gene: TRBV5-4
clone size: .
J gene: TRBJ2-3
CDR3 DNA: TGTGCCAGCAGATACTACCCCGGGACAGGGGAGGCAGATACGCAGTATTTT
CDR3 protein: CASRYYPGTGEADTQYF

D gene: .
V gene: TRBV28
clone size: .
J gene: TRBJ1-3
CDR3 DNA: TGTGCCAGCAGTTCTCCCTGGAGTAACTCTGGAAACACCATATATTTT
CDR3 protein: CASSSPWSNSGNTIYF

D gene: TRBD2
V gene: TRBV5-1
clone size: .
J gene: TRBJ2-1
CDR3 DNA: TGCGCCAGCAGCCCTTTGCTACTAGCGGGGGGGCCCGATGAGCAGTTCTTC
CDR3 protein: CASSPLLLAGGPDEQFF

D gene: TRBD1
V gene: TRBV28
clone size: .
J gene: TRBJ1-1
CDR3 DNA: TGTGCCAGCTATCTCGGGACGACAGGGGGATCAGGGACGTCTTTCTTT
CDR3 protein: CASYLGTTGGSGTSFF

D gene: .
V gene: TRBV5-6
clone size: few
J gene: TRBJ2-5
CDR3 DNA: TGTGCCAGCAGCTTGGGACAGTACCAAGAGACCCAGTACTTC
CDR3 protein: CASSLGQYQETQYF

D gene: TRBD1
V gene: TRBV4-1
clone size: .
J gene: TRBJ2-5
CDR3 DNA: TGCGCCAGCAGCCATACTCACCGGGACAGGGGACAAGAGACCCAGTACTTC
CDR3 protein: CASSHTHRDRGQETQYF

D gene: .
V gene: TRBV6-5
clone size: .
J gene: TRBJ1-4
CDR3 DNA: TGTGCCAGCAGGACGAGACAGGCCCAGAATGAAAAACTGTTTTTT
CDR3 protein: CASRTRQAQNEKLFF

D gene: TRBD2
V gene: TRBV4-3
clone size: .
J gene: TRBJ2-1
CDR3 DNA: TGCGCCAGCAGCCAAGATCGGGCTAGCGGGAGTTACAATGAGCAGTTCTTC
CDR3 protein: CASSQDRASGSYNEQFF

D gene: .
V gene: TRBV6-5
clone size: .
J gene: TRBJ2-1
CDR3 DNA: TGTGCCAGCAGTTACTCATGGACAGCTGTCAATGAGCAGTTCTTC
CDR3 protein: CASSYSWTAVNEQFF

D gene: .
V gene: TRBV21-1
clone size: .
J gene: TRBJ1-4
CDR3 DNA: TGTGCCAGCAGCCCTCCAAGGGGAGGTTGTAATGAAAAACTGTTTTTT
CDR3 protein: CASSPPRGGCNEKLFF

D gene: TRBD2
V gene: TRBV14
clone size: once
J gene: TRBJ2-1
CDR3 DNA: TGTGCCAGCAGCCAAAACCTCCTAGCGGGAGGGCCTTCCTACAATGAGCAGTTCTTC
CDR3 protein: CASSQNLLAGGPSYNEQFF

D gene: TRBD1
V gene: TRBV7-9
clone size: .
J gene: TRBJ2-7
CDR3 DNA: TGTGCCAGCAGCTACACTGCGGACAGGGGCTCGAGCGAGCAGTACTTC
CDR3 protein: CASSYTADRGSSEQYF

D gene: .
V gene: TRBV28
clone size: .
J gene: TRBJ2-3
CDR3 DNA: TGTGCCAGCAGTTTAGGGGGCGGGACAGACGCAGATACGCAGTATTTT
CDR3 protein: CASSLGGGTDADTQYF

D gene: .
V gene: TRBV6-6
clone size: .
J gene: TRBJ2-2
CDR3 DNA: TGTGCCATTCGGCCAGGGAATAGCGGACCCGGGGAGCTGTTTTTT
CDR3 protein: CAIRPGNSGPGELFF

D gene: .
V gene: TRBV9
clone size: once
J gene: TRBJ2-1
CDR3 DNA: TGTGCCAGCAGCGTAAGCGGGTCTCGGAGCTCCTACAATGAGCAGTTCTTC
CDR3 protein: CASSVSGSRSSYNEQFF

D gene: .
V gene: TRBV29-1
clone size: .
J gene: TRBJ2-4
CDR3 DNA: TGCAGCGTTGAAGATACAGACGCCAAAAACATTCAGTACTTC
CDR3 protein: CSVEDTDAKNIQYF

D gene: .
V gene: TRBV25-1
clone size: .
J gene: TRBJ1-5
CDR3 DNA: TGTGCCAGCAGTGACGGTTCAGGGCCTCAGCCCCAGCATTTT
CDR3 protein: CASSDGSGPQPQHF

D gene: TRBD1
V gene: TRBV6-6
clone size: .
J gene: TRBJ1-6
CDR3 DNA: TGTGCCAGCAGTTACGCCGACAGGGCGGGCTCACCCCTCCACTTT
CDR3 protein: CASSYADRAGSPLHF

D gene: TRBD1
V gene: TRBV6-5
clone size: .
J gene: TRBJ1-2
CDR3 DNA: TGTGCCAGCAGATCCGGGACAGACTTCTATGGCTACACCTTC
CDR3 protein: CASRSGTDFYGYTF

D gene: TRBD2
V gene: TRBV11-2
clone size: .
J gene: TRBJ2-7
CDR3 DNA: TGTGCCAGCACCCGAGCCGGGGGGGGATGGGACGAGCAGTACTTC
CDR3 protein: CASTRAGGGWDEQYF

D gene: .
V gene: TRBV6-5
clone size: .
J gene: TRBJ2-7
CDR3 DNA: TGTGCCAGCAGTCCTGCAAAAGGGAGAAACGAGCAGTACTTC
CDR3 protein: CASSPAKGRNEQYF

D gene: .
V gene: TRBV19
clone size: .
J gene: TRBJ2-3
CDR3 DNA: TGTGCCAGTAGTATAGGATTTAGCGGTAGCACAGATACGCAGTATTTT
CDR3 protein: CASSIGFSGSTDTQYF

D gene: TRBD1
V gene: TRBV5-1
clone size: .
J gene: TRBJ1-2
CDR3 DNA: TGCGCCAGCAGCCCGGGACAGGGGGCGTTTGGCTACACCTTC
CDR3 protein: CASSPGQGAFGYTF

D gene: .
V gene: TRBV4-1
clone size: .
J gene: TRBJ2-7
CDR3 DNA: TGCGCCAGCAACTGTACCGTCTCAGACAGATCCTACGAGCAGTACTTC
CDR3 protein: CASNCTVSDRSYEQYF

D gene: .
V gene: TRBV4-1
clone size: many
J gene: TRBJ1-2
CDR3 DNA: TGCGCCAGCAGCCAAGATCTTTCGGGATGGGGCTACACCTTC
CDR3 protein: CASSQDLSGWGYTF

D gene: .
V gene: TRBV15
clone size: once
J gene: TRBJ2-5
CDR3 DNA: TGTGCCACCAGCAGAGACCCCGAAGAGACCCAGTACTTC
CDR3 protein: CATSRDPEETQYF

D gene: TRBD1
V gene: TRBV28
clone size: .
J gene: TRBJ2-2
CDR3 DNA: TGTGCCAGCAGTCCGCAGGGGGTCAACAGGGGGGAGCTGTTTTTT
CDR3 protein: CASSPQGVNRGELFF

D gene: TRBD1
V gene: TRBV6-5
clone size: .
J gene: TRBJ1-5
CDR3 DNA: TGTGCCAGCAGTTACGTGGGACAGCAGAGCAATCAGCCCCAGCATTTT
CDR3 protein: CASSYVGQQSNQPQHF

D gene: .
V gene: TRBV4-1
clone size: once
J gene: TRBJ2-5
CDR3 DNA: TGCGCCAGCAGCCCTACCGGACAGAAAGCTCAAGAGACCCAGTACTTC
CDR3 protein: CASSPTGQKAQETQYF